The T cell receptor beta chain described here comes from a study of blood T cell repertoires in COVID-19. Looking at the study overall: Samples came from the United States, Italy and Spain, spanning acute and convalescent COVID-19. The analysed material was cDNA or gDNA that came from T cells, B-cell-depleted T cells, or PBMCs.

In the original workflow: Counts of nucleated cells, estimated from reference gene primer amplification, were obtained. Clones were sequenced by immunoSEQ multiplex PCR, and TCRdb holds only the in-frame ones, with some missing. V and J calls and clone size follow that table, whereas D and trimming were derived from the DNA. The data hold about 120,000 clones, with roughly 82% observed a single time. V lost 8 bases, J lost 6 bases, and 7 bases stayed unmatched. The CDR3 has 13 residues. Germline V gene data show CDR1 as WSHSY and CDR2 as SAAADI. This receptor was identified in a human donor in a cohort sampled during active COVID-19. Sequencing input: peripheral blood. V is TRBV10-2 and J is TRBJ1-2; TRBD1 agrees at 9 bases. CDR3: CASYIRDRDGYTF. The DNA for the CDR3 is TGCGCCAGCTACATCCGGGACAGGGATGGCTACACCTTC.